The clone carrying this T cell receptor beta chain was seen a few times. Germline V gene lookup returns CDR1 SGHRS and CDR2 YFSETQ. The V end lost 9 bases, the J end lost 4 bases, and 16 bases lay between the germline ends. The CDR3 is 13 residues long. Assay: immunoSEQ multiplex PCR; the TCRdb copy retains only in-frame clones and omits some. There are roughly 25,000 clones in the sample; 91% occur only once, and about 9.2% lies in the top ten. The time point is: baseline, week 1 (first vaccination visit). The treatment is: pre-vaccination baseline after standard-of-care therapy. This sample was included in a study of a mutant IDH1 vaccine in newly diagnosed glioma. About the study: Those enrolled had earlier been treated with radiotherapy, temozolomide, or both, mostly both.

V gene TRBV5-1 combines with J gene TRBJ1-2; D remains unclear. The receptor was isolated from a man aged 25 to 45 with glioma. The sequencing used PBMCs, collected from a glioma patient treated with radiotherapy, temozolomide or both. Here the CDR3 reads CATRREGPYGYTF. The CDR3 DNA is TGCGCCACCCGCCGAGAGGGTCCCTATGGCTACACCTTC.